This T cell receptor beta chain was documented in a study of cytomegalovirus exposure and HLA in healthy donors. The study's findings and limits: Previous analysis showed most TCR beta V segments were productive about 90% or about 30% of the time.

Points on this clone: What it recognizes is unknown.

PCR employed 60 Vbeta and 13 Jbeta primers. This table comes from immunoSEQ multiplex PCR, and its TCRdb copy is limited to in-frame clones, with some not included. The table counts fewer than 200,000 clones; 6.5% lies in the top ten. The germline V gene has CDR1 MNHEY and CDR2 SMNVEV (reference sequence). There are 13 residues in the CDR3. V shed 5 bases, J shed 3 bases, and the junction held 3 bases outside the gene matches. The sequence derives from a man in his thirties or forties in good health and CMV-seronegative. The sequencing input was PBMCs. The chain is built from TRBV27 and TRBJ2-7; 8 nucleotides agree with TRBD2. The CDR3 sequence is CASSVGRVYEQYF. Written as DNA, the CDR3 is TGTGCCAGCAGTGTCGGGAGGGTCTACGAGCAGTACTTC.